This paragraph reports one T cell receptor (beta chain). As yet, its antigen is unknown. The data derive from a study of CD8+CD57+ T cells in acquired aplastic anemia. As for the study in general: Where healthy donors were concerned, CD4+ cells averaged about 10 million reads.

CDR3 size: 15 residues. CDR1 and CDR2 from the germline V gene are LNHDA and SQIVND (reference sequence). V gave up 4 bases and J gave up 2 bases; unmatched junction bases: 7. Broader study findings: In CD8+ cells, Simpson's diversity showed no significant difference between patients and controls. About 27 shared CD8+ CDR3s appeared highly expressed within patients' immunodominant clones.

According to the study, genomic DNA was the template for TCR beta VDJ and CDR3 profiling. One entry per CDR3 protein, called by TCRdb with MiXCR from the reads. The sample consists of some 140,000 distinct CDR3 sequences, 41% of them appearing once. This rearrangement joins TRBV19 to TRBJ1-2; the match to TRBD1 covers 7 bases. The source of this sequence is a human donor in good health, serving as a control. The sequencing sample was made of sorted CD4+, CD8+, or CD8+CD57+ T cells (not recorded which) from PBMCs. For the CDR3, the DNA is TGTGCCAGTAGTACACAGGGGTTAGTGAACTATGGCTACACCTTC. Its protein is CASSTQGLVNYGYTF.